Here is one TCR beta chain with its context. This sample is drawn from a study of blood T cell repertoires in COVID-19. Overall study context: Whether acute or convalescent, the COVID-19 samples came from the United States, Italy and Spain.

Authors' analysis steps: Counts of nucleated cells, estimated from reference gene primer amplification, were obtained. Produced via immunoSEQ multiplex PCR; TCRdb's table is partial and in-frame only. V, J and clone size are taken as reported in that table, and D and trimming were inferred from the DNA itself. The table lists approximately 100,000 clones, less than 80% of them singletons. Germline-derived CDR1 and CDR2 are SGHRS and YFSETQ. The CDR3 runs to 14 residues. Trimming removed 1 base at V and 6 bases at J, with 11 bases between. This rearrangement joins TRBV5-1 to TRBJ1-5; D possibly corresponds to TRBD1 (6 bases). The source of this sequence is a man in his sixties or seventies with active or convalescent COVID-19. The sample was peripheral blood. CDR3 loop: CASSLQGGAQPQHF. The CDR3 DNA reads TGCGCCAGCAGCTTGCAAGGGGGAGCTCAGCCCCAGCATTTT.